The present T cell receptor (beta chain) was sequenced within a study of regulatory T cells in long-lasting Graves disease. Study-wide results and limits: With persistent disease, TRBV28, TRBJ1-2 and TRBJ2-5 were the favored segments. Newly diagnosed Graves' patients had higher TCR diversity than persistent ones.

This CDR3 is 15 amino acids long. The germline V gene encodes CDR1 SGHNT and CDR2 YYREEE (reference sequence). iRepertoire HTBI primers and Arm-PCR of CDR3 regions built TCR beta libraries. TCRdb reanalysed the multiplex PCR reads using MiXCR and keeps one entry per CDR3 protein. Of roughly 560,000 distinct CDR3 sequences detected, about 11% appear once; the ten largest clones hold 8% to 10%. Noted time point: newly diagnosed GD, antithyroid drugs for less than 3 months. The TCR library used RNA extracted from PBMCs. With EDTA tubes as the receptacles, 7.5 to 10 milliliters of peripheral blood were drawn. Note on this clonotype: Its matching antigen is unknown. A much larger clone differs from this one at a single base, so this may be a read error.

This sample also belongs to another study, concerning T cells in Graves' hyperthyroidism and ophthalmopathy. From that study: Not enrolled were patients with uncontrolled infection, other autoimmune disease, pregnancy or lactation.

V usage is TRBV5-4 and J usage is TRBJ2-5, with D unresolved. The TCR comes from a woman aged 25 to 45 with Graves disease. The sample consisted of peripheral blood mononuclear cells (PBMCs), taken at new diagnosis, from a patient treated with antithyroid drugs. The DNA for the CDR3 is TGTGCCAACAGCTTAAGGCGGTACGGCCAAGAGACCCAGTACTTC. Translation: CANSLRRYGQETQYF.